These 20 T cell receptor beta chains originate from one sample sequenced in a study of blood T cell repertoires in COVID-19. Assay: immunoSEQ multiplex PCR; the TCRdb copy retains only in-frame clones and omits some. Among 150,000 to 200,000 clones listed, approximately 83% were seen once. Sequencing input: peripheral blood. The source of these receptors is a man aged 45-65 years with active or convalescent COVID-19.

The V and J genes are TRBV5-5 and TRBJ1-2, with D perhaps matching TRBD1 (5 bases). Germline assignment: CDR1 SGHKS and CDR2 YYEKEE (reference sequence). The CDR3 is 14 residues long. The germline V and J ends were trimmed by 0 bases and 4 bases, with 10 bases remaining between them. CDR3 region: CASSLGEDTYGYTF. The CDR3 region has the DNA TGTGCCAGCAGCTTGGGGGAGGACACCTATGGCTACACCTTC. Drawing the rest from reference TRBV5-5 and TRBJ1-2, the complete variable domain is DAGVTQSPTHLIKTRGQQVTLRCSPISGHKSVSWYQQVLGQGPQFIFQYYEKEERGRGNFPDRFSARQFPNYSSELNVNALLLGDSALYLCASSLGEDTYGYTFGSGTRLTVV.

Here the CDR3 DNA reads TGTGCCAGCAGTAGCAGGGGGGTATCCAAAAACATTCAGTACTTC. Residues: CASSSRGVSKNIQYF. The chain joins TRBV6-2 or TRBV6-3 to TRBJ2-4, with D possibly matching TRBD1 (7 bases). V lost 5 bases, J lost 2 bases, and 13 bases lay in between. The germline V gene encodes CDR1 MNHEY and CDR2 SVGEGT. The CDR3 sequence is 15 residues long.

This clone was counted once. The CDR3 reads CATSRPRDSIMNTEAFF. DNA of the CDR3: TGTGCCACCAGCAGACCGAGGGACAGCATTATGAACACTGAAGCTTTCTTT. This rearrangement joins TRBV15 to TRBJ1-1; TRBD1 agrees at 7 bases. This CDR3 region has 17 residues. Germline assignment: CDR1 LNHNV and CDR2 YYDKDF (reference sequence). Losses at the gene ends were 2 bases for V and 0 bases for J; bases not matched to a gene: 9.

This chain connects TRBV6-5 to TRBJ2-2; D possibly corresponds to TRBD2 (6 bases). The V gene's germline CDR1 is MNHEY and CDR2 SVGAGI. This CDR3 comprises 14 residues. The V gene lost 6 bases and the J gene lost 4 bases, with 12 bases spanning the gap. Here the CDR3 reads CASSPTSGTGELFF. The CDR3 region has the DNA TGTGCCAGCAGCCCGACTAGTGGCACCGGGGAGCTGTTTTTT.

The rearrangement joins TRBV7-3 to TRBJ2-7, with TRBD2 identical over 7 bases. The CDR3 runs 17 residues. The germline CDR1 and CDR2 sequences are SGHTA and FQGTGA. Trimming cost V 1 base and J 4 bases; bases outside gene matches: 13. CDR3 sequence reads: CASSLIVKEERGYEQYF. The CDR3 bases are TGTGCCAGCAGCTTAATTGTGAAGGAGGAGCGGGGATACGAGCAGTACTTC.

The rearrangement uses TRBV19 and TRBJ1-2, with 8 bases that match TRBD1. The CDR3 is 14 residues long. Germline CDR1 reads LNHDA; CDR2 reads SQIVND (reference sequence). V lost 6 bases, J lost 2 bases, and 5 bases stayed unmatched. The CDR3 DNA follows: TGTGCCAGTAGCCTGGGACAGGTGAACTATGGCTACACCTTC. Protein: CASSLGQVNYGYTF.

The J gene is TRBJ2-3, the V gene TRBV29-1; TRBD2 agrees at 9 bases. This CDR3 contains 19 residues. J lost 2 bases, V lost 0 bases, and 15 bases had no gene match. Germline-derived CDR1 and CDR2 are SQVTM and ANQGSEA. In DNA, the CDR3 is TGCAGCGTTGAAGACCCCTTGGGAAGCGGGGGGAGTCCCACAGATACGCAGTATTTT. Protein sequence: CSVEDPLGSGGSPTDTQYF.

This clone was detected only once. This sample also contains other DNA sequences that code for the same CDR3. The chain is built from TRBV10-1 and TRBJ1-1; tentative D call: TRBD1 (6 bases). Trimming removed 6 bases from V and 1 base from J, with 9 bases in between. The CDR3 extends over 13 amino acids. Germline loops: CDR1 WNHNN, CDR2 SYGVQD (reference sequence). CDR3 amino acids: CASRGQPNTEAFF. CDR3 nucleotide sequence: TGCGCCAGCAGGGGACAACCGAACACTGAAGCTTTCTTT.

This chain connects TRBV5-1 to TRBJ2-2, with 11 bases lining up with TRBD1. The CDR3 loop spans 15 amino acids. Germline V gene lookup returns CDR1 SGHRS and CDR2 YFSETQ. With 4 bases clipped from V and 6 bases from J, the junction kept 5 bases outside the gene matches. The CDR3 DNA reads TGCGCCAGCAGCCTAGGACAGGGGGCGGCCGGGGAGCTGTTTTTT. It codes for CASSLGQGAAGELFF.

The chain links TRBV7-2 to TRBJ2-5; D perhaps matches TRBD2 (5 bases). The germline CDR1 and CDR2 sequences are SGHTA and FQGNSA. V lost 2 bases and J lost 0, with 10 bases in between. The CDR3 has 15 residues. As DNA, the CDR3 is TGTGCCAGCAGCTTAAGCCGGGGATACCAAGAGACCCAGTACTTC. It translates to CASSLSRGYQETQYF.

The chain uses TRBV6-2 or TRBV6-3 and TRBJ2-2; a weak D match, TRBD2 (5 bases). This CDR3 is 13 amino acids long. The germline V and J ends were trimmed by 5 bases and 7 bases, with 11 bases remaining between them. CDR1 is MNHEY and CDR2 is SVGEGT in the germline V gene. As DNA, the CDR3 is TGTGCCAGCAGTCCCCCCGGGATCGGGGAGCTGTTTTTT. Its protein product is CASSPPGIGELFF.

The chain has TRBV9 and TRBJ1-3, with 8 positions matching TRBD1. Germline trimming cut 3 bases from V and 3 bases from J; bases unmatched to any gene: 5. This CDR3 contains 15 residues. In germline, CDR1 is SGDLS, CDR2 YYNGEE. CDR3 in DNA: TGTGCCAGCAGCGCGGACAGGGCTAATGGAAACACCATATATTTT. Translation: CASSADRANGNTIYF.

This chain links TRBV29-1 with TRBJ2-1; 9 positions agree with TRBD2. V lost 3 bases, J lost 8 bases, and 8 bases stayed unmatched. The CDR3 runs 14 residues. The germline CDR1 and CDR2 sequences are SQVTM and ANQGSEA. CDR3: CSVEDSGRKYEQFF. The CDR3 nucleotides read TGCAGCGTTGAGGACAGCGGGAGGAAGTATGAGCAGTTCTTC.

The chain is built from TRBV3-1 (or the pseudogene TRBV3-2) and TRBJ1-1, with a possible D match to TRBD1 (5 bases). This CDR3 is 18 amino acids long. Per germline, CDR1 LGHDT and CDR2 YNNKEL (reference sequence). Trimming removed 1 base from V and 3 bases from J, with 21 bases in between. In DNA, the CDR3 is TGTGCCAGCAGCCAAGTGGCGGGGCCCAACAGCCCGGACACTGAAGCTTTCTTT. Protein sequence: CASSQVAGPNSPDTEAFF.

The chain joins TRBV2 to TRBJ2-5; D is possibly TRBD1 (7 bases). The CDR3 length is 13 residues. CDR1 SNHLY and CDR2 FYNNEI come from the germline V gene. The V gene lost 6 bases and the J gene lost 4 bases, with 12 bases spanning the gap. CDR3 nucleotides: TGTGCCAGCAGCAGGGGGGTTGGAGAGACCCAGTACTTC. Translation: CASSRGVGETQYF.

This clone was seen once. This chain connects TRBV4-2 to TRBJ1-1; TRBD1 aligns across 8 bases. CDR1 and CDR2 (germline): LGHNA, YNFKEQ. V shed 0 bases, J shed 6 bases, and the junction held 12 bases outside the gene matches. This CDR3 region has 17 residues. CDR3 loop: CASSQDWAGGGRPEAFF. The CDR3 coding sequence is TGTGCCAGCAGCCAAGATTGGGCAGGGGGCGGAAGGCCTGAAGCTTTCTTT.

The chain is built from TRBV28 and TRBJ1-3; 9 nucleotides line up with TRBD1. This CDR3 region has 16 residues. Germline loops: CDR1 MDHEN, CDR2 SYDVKM. V dropped 6 bases and J dropped 5; count of bases not matched to a gene: 11. The CDR3 nucleotides read TGTGCCAGCAGCTCGCCCGGGACAGGGTTGAGAAACACCATATATTTT. This codes for CASSSPGTGLRNTIYF.

In this sample, this clone turned up a few times. The chain has TRBV13 and TRBJ1-4; D perhaps matches TRBD1 (5 bases). Trimming pared 0 bases from V and 5 bases from J, leaving 13 bases between. The germline V gene has CDR1 PRHDT and CDR2 FYEKMQ (reference sequence). The CDR3 is 16 residues long. This chain's CDR3 is CASSLGPSGGNEKLFF. DNA of the CDR3: TGTGCCAGCAGCTTAGGCCCATCTGGGGGGAATGAAAAACTGTTTTTT.

This clone was detected only once. The CDR3 region is CASSLGKGGAGSPLHF. CDR3 bases: TGTGCCAGCAGCCTTGGCAAAGGCGGGGCTGGATCACCCCTCCACTTT. The J gene is TRBJ1-6, the V gene TRBV3-1 (or the pseudogene TRBV3-2); D may be TRBD1 (5 bases). CDR1 and CDR2 from the germline V gene are LGHDT and YNNKEL (reference sequence). Trimming left V 4 bases short and J 10 bases short, with 20 bases between. The CDR3 has 16 residues.

This chain uses TRBV19 with TRBJ1-1, with TRBD1 identical over 7 bases. Germline trimming cut 5 bases from V and 0 bases from J; bases unmatched to any gene: 3. The CDR3 has 14 amino acids. Germline V lookup: CDR1 LNHDA, CDR2 SQIVND (reference sequence). CDR3 amino acids: CASSPQGMNTEAFF. CDR3 nucleotide sequence: TGTGCCAGTAGTCCACAGGGGATGAACACTGAAGCTTTCTTT.